This T cell receptor beta chain was sequenced for a study of Ad26.COV2.S vaccination and SARS-CoV-2 variants (dated by TCRdb to about 2021). With respect to the entire study: Vaccine-arm donors were drawn from COV1001, a multicentre, randomized, double-blind, placebo-controlled phase I-IIa trial of Ad26.COV2.S in healthy adults. Dosing of Ad26.COV2.S was intramuscular, at either 5x10^10 or 1x10^11 viral particles, delivered as one shot or as two shots spaced 56 days apart. TCRbeta repertoire sequencing was used to assess the specificity and breadth of SARS-CoV-2-reactive T cell receptors after Ad26.COV2.S vaccination. The TCR-sequenced set comprised about 30 samples: some 20 Ad26.COV2.S vaccine recipients, 5 placebo recipients and 8 SARS-CoV-2 convalescent individuals. Trial participants were randomized into five groups of five, in which low-dose or high-dose Ad26.COV2.S was given once or twice, or placebo was given on both occasions. Investigators remained blinded to trial group allocation during experiments and outcome assessment.

The immunoSEQ Assay was the method used to sequence TCRbeta CDR3 regions. After extraction, genomic DNA underwent amplification by bias-controlled multiplex PCR, followed by high-throughput sequencing. In the source study's methods: Collapsing and filtering of sequences were performed to quantify the absolute abundance of each unique TCRbeta CDR3 region. T cell fraction was estimated by normalizing TCRbeta template counts to usable DNA, which was measured by amplifying reference genes present in all nucleated cells. Repertoire TCRs were annotated as SARS-CoV-2-specific by exact matching of V gene, CDR3 amino acid sequence and J gene to a known reactive TCR set. The reference SARS-CoV-2 TCR set came from MIRA and was filtered for enrichment in COVID-19-positive ImmuneCODE repertoires, removing public or cross-reactive TCRs. Based on the MIRA antigens, annotated TCRs were further analysed at the level of specific ORF or position within ORF. Breadth was defined as the number of annotated unique rearrangements divided by the total number of unique productive rearrangements, and depth was defined as the summed frequency of the annotated unique rearrangements. Two-sided Wilcoxon rank-sum tests were applied when comparing TCR breadth between groups. Sourced from immuneACCESS, this table was stored by TCRdb with only in-frame sequences that have V and J called. A share of the clones is absent; for the studies checked, an unresolved V gene accounts for under half, and the remainder has no known explanation. The V and J calls and clone size were taken over from that table, and D and trimming were inferred from the DNA. This sample has some 340,000 clones in its table, and around 83% of those were observed once. The ten largest make up 1.5% to 2.5% of the sample.

Inclusive of the bounding cysteine and phenylalanine, the CDR3 is 15 residues long. Only CDR3 DNA remains: 45 bases, in frame from the first base. V and J lose 3 bases and 2 bases, and a span of 11 bases separates them. CDR1 LNHDA and CDR2 SQIVND were looked up in the germline V gene (reference sequence). Overall study outcomes, separate from this receptor: Vaccine and placebo recipients had similar non-spike TCR breadth, a finding consistent with the vaccine containing only spike. After vaccination, substantial breadth of spike-specific CD8+ and CD4+ T cell responses was reported. Higher spike-specific TCR breadth was observed in Ad26.COV2.S recipients than in placebo recipients (P = 0.0014). It was noted by the authors that total T cell responses may have been underestimated by the TCR breadth and depth analyses. Comparing responses between vaccine doses or regimens was not something the study was powered to do.

Reading the label with the study, this specimen's treatment or condition is: about 20 received Ad26.COV2.S at low or high dose, single or two shots; several received placebo; per-sample allocation not given. For vaccine and placebo recipients, repertoires were sequenced using samples collected on day 63 after the first injection. In Cohort 1b, some 25 adults aged 18-55 years were enrolled at a single site in Boston, USA, between 29 July and 7 August 2020. Ad26.COV2.S consisted of a replication-incompetent adenovirus type 26 vector by which a prefusion-stabilized SARS-CoV-2 spike protein from the original Wuhan strain was expressed. For this clone: Its binding antigen is unknown. Nothing much larger sits one base from this clone, and base qualities are not available. Other DNA sequences in this specimen translate into the identical CDR3.

Here the chain combines TRBV19 and TRBJ1-5; TRBD1 is a possible D gene, resting on 5 matching bases. The sample in question was peripheral blood, obtained in a trial of Ad26.COV2.S vaccine versus placebo. The clonotype comes from a person between 18 and 65 years old who received the Ad26.COV2.S COVID-19 vaccine or a placebo. The base sequence is TGTGCCAGTAGTATTGGGGGGACGGGCAATCAGCCCCAGCATTTT. This translates into CASSIGGTGNQPQHF. The CDR3, completed at both ends by the reference TRBV19 and TRBJ1-5 genes, gives the full variable domain DGGITQSPKYLFRKEGQNVTLSCEQNLNHDAMYWYRQDPGQGLRLIYYSQIVNDFQKGDIAEGYSVSREKKESFPLTVTSAQKNPTAFYLCASSIGGTGNQPQHFGDGTRLSIL.